This TCR beta chain was observed in a study of T cell repertoires in aging, cancer and after chemotherapy. Overall study: Donor ages fell into six groups from 30 or younger up to 70 or older.

TRB rearrangements spanning V, D and J were amplified using mixed TRB-A/B primers. TCRdb used MiXCR to reprocess the multiplex PCR reads, holding one entry per CDR3 protein. Of thousands of distinct CDR3 sequences in the sample, roughly 29% were seen once. This clonotype was detected only a few times. V lost 3 bases and J 6 bases, leaving 13 bases between the germline ends. Germline CDR1 SGHRS, CDR2 YFSETQ. The CDR3 extends over 14 amino acids. TCR beta rearrangements were amplified from peripheral blood genomic DNA. The V and J genes are TRBV5-1 and TRBJ1-5; possibly TRBD1 for D (6 bases). Sequenced input: blood. The clonotype comes from a human donor with a blood cancer. The donor label of this sample is uncertain. The CDR3 loop is CASSSAGAGQPQHF. CDR3 DNA: TGCGCCAGCAGCTCCGCGGGGGCCGGTCAGCCCCAGCATTTT. The full variable domain, rest sourced from reference TRBV5-1 and TRBJ1-5, is KAGVTQTPRYLIKTRGQQVTLSCSPISGHRSVSWYQQTPGQGLQFLFEYFSETQRNKGNFPGRFSGRQFSNSRSEMNVSTLELGDSALYLCASSSAGAGQPQHFGDGTRLSIL.